These T cell receptor beta chains were read from a single sample in a study of T cell responses to AZD1222 COVID-19 vaccine. Profiled with immunoSEQ multiplex PCR; TCRdb holds only in-frame clones, not every one. The sample lists 75,000 to 100,000 clones, around nine tenths occurring once. The source material was peripheral blood, sampled on day 0 of AZD1222 vaccination. These receptors were obtained from an adult in good health. Both conserved end residues are part of each CDR3. Each record gives: D gene, J gene, CDR3 length, V gene, CDR3 DNA, CDR3 protein. D genes are given only for firm matches.

NA TRBJ2-7 12 TRBV7-9 TGTGCCAGCAGCGTTCTAGGCTACGAGCAGTACTTC CASSVLGYEQYF
NA TRBJ1-6 14 TRBV5-1 TGCGCCAGCAGCTTTGGGGAAGCTGATTCACCCCTCCACTTT CASSFGEADSPLHF
NA TRBJ1-6 13 TRBV6-4 TGTGCCAGCAGTGACAGGGATAATTCACCCCTCCACTTT CASSDRDNSPLHF
NA TRBJ1-6 12 TRBV5-6 TGTGCCAGCGGACTATCATATTCACCCCTCCACTTT CASGLSYSPLHF
NA TRBJ1-2 13 TRBV7-9 TGTGCCAGCAGCTTAGCCAGGGTGGATGGCTACACCTTC CASSLARVDGYTF
TRBD2 TRBJ2-1 15 TRBV9 TGTGCCAGCAGCGATACTAGCGGGAGTTACAATGAGCAGTTCTTC CASSDTSGSYNEQFF
NA TRBJ2-1 19 TRBV21-1 TGTGCCAGCAGCAAAGGAGCAGTTTGGGGGGGGCGAGAACACAATGAGCAGTTCTTC CASSKGAVWGGREHNEQFF
TRBD2 TRBJ2-7 14 TRBV5-1 TGCGCCAGCAGCCCGGGACTAGCGGGAACTAAGCAGTACTTC CASSPGLAGTKQYF
NA TRBJ1-6 16 TRBV19 TGTGCCAGTAGTATATGGGCAGAAAGGGGTAACTCACCCCTCCACTTT CASSIWAERGNSPLHF
NA TRBJ1-3 14 TRBV11-3 TGTGCCAGCAGCCGAGACATTTCTGGAAACACCATATATTTT CASSRDISGNTIYF